The entry that follows covers one TCR beta chain sequence. Donors had nominal health at sampling but likely had unrecorded immune exposures. For the donor in question, CMV serostatus went unrecorded. These data belong to a study of cytomegalovirus exposure and HLA in healthy donors. There are 13 residues in the CDR3. The V end was cut by 6 bases, the J end by 1 base, with 10 bases between. The germline CDR1 and CDR2 sequences are SGDLS and YYNGEE. PCR used 60 Vbeta primers and 13 Jbeta primers. Clones were sequenced by immunoSEQ multiplex PCR, and TCRdb holds only the in-frame ones, with some missing. The sample gives roughly 130,000 clones, over 60% of which show up once; over 0.9% is in the top ten.

This chain connects TRBV9 to TRBJ2-5, with D possibly matching TRBD2 (6 bases). The sequence was obtained from a human donor in good health. Sequencing was carried out using PBMCs. In DNA form, the CDR3 reads TGTGCCAGCAACCTCGGGGGCCAAGAGACCCAGTACTTC. Its protein is CASNLGGQETQYF.